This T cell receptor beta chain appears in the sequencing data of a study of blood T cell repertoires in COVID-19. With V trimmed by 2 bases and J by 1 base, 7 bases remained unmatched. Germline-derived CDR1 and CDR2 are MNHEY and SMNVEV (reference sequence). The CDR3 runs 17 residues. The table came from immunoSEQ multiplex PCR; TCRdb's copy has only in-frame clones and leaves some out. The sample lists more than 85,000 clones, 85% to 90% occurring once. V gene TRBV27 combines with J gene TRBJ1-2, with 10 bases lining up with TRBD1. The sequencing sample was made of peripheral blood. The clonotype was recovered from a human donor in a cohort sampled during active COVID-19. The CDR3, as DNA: TGTGCCAGCAGTTTAGAGCCCGGGACAGGGGTTAACTATGGCTACACCTTC. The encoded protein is CASSLEPGTGVNYGYTF.